Each of the 29 T cell receptor beta chains below was sequenced from the same sample in a study of regulatory T cells in long-lasting Graves disease. The time point: persistent/refractory GD, antithyroid drugs over 5 years with positive TRAb. Scientists built the TCR library using RNA that was extracted from PBMCs. To make TCR beta libraries, researchers used iRepertoire HTBI primers and Arm-PCR of CDR3 regions. TCRdb reprocessed the multiplex PCR reads via MiXCR and lists one record per CDR3 protein. The sample has some 370,000 distinct CDR3 sequences, less than 25% seen once. Sequencing was performed on peripheral blood mononuclear cells (PBMCs), taken when the disease was refractory, from a patient treated with antithyroid drugs. The origin of the receptors is a female donor with Graves disease.

This clonotype came up a few times. This chain links TRBV2 with TRBJ2-2, with D perhaps matching TRBD1 (5 bases). Germline values: CDR1 SNHLY, CDR2 FYNNEI. The CDR3 runs 13 residues. Trimming cost V 4 bases and J 5 bases, with 8 bases left between them. CDR3 residues: CASSGTPTGELFF. The CDR3 DNA is TGTGCCAGCAGTGGGACACCTACCGGGGAGCTGTTTTTT.

A remark on this clonotype: Compared with germline, one end of the junction differs, possibly owing to a read error. V usage is TRBV5-4 and J usage is TRBJ2-7, with a tentative D call TRBD1 (5 bases). Germline V gives CDR1 SGHNT, CDR2 YYREEE (reference sequence). This CDR3 is built from 14 residues. The CDR3 here is CTSSFGRAAHEQYF. The CDR3 nucleotides read TGTACCAGCAGCTTTGGCAGGGCGGCCCACGAGCAGTACTTC.

This clonotype was seen only a few times. The rearrangement joins TRBV29-1 to TRBJ2-2, with a weak D call TRBD2 (7 bases). CDR1 is SQVTM and CDR2 is ANQGSEA in the germline V gene. V lost 0 bases to trimming and J lost 5 bases, with 19 bases between them. The CDR3 has 17 residues. CDR3 protein: CSVEDGGAGASTGELFF. The CDR3 DNA follows: TGCAGCGTTGAAGATGGGGGGGCAGGGGCCAGTACCGGGGAGCTGTTTTTT.

In this sample, this clonotype turned up many times. The chain joins TRBV10-3 to TRBJ1-2; D gene uncertain. This CDR3 is 14 amino acids long. Germline assignment: CDR1 ENHRY and CDR2 SYGVKD. V was pared by 4 bases and J by 8 bases, with 17 bases between. The CDR3 bases are TGTGCCATCAGTGGGGCAGGTCGAATTGGCGGCTACACCTTC. Translated: CAISGAGRIGGYTF.

The rearrangement uses TRBV5-6 and TRBJ2-7, with a weak D call TRBD2 (5 bases). V was pared by 0 bases and J by 5 bases, with 9 bases between. Germline assignment: CDR1 SGHDT and CDR2 YYEEEE. The CDR3 spans 13 residues. CDR3 nucleotide sequence: TGTGCCAGCAGCTTGGCCCTGAGGGACGAGCAGTACTTC. The encoded protein is CASSLALRDEQYF.

The chain uses TRBV4-3 and TRBJ1-1; D ambiguous. The CDR3 is made up of 16 amino acids. Deletions cut 0 bases from V and 2 bases from J, with 13 bases between. Germline V gene lookup returns CDR1 LGHNA and CDR2 YSLEER. DNA of the CDR3: TGCGCCAGCAGCCAAGATACAAGGGAAGCTAACACTGAAGCTTTCTTT. Amino acid sequence: CASSQDTREANTEAFF.

This clonotype has ten or more counts. The chain combines TRBV28 with TRBJ2-7; 7 bases are shared with TRBD1. Losses at the gene ends were 7 bases for V and 0 bases for J; bases not matched to a gene: 12. The CDR3 covers 16 residues. Germline V CDR1 and CDR2: MDHEN, SYDVKM. Written as DNA, the CDR3 is TGTGCCAGCATCGTAAACAGGGGAAGTAGCTCCTACGAGCAGTACTTC. Translated: CASIVNRGSSSYEQYF. Using reference TRBV28 and TRBJ2-7 for the parts outside the CDR3, the full variable domain is DVKVTQSSRYLVKRTGEKVFLECVQDMDHENMFWYRQDPGLGLRLIYFSYDVKMKEKGDIPEGYSVSREKKERFSLILESASTNQTSMYLCASIVNRGSSSYEQYFGPGTRLTVT.

The CDR3 reads CASSELEGSYEQYF. The CDR3 nucleotides are TGTGCCAGCTCTGAACTCGAGGGATCCTACGAGCAGTACTTC. The gene calls are TRBV18 and TRBJ2-7, with D possibly TRBD2 on 5 matching bases. In germline, CDR1 is KGHSH, CDR2 LQKENI. The CDR3 contains 14 residues. Trimming cost V 6 bases and J 1 base, with 13 bases left between them.

This sequence joins TRBV19 and TRBJ1-5; D unresolved. This CDR3 has 14 residues. Germline assignment: CDR1 LNHDA and CDR2 SQIVND (reference sequence). Deletions cut 2 bases from V and 0 bases from J, with 5 bases between. This chain's CDR3 is CASSIFDSNQPQHF. The CDR3 region has the DNA TGTGCCAGTAGTATATTTGATAGCAATCAGCCCCAGCATTTT.

The chain couples TRBV5-1 to TRBJ1-5, with 8 bases fitting TRBD1. The CDR3 covers 18 residues. V trimming: 0 bases; J trimming: 1 base; junction bases outside the gene matches: 9. Germline V gene data show CDR1 as SGHRS and CDR2 as YFSETQ. The CDR3 sequence: CASSLEPGGILSNQPQHF. As DNA, the CDR3 is TGCGCCAGCAGCTTGGAGCCAGGGGGCATATTAAGCAATCAGCCCCAGCATTTT.

The sample holds many counts of this clonotype. This chain joins TRBV10-3 and TRBJ1-1; D is possibly TRBD1 (6 bases). The CDR3 totals 14 residues. Trimming removed 3 bases from V and 2 bases from J, with 10 bases in between. The germline V gene has CDR1 ENHRY and CDR2 SYGVKD. The CDR3 loop reads CAISERDKNTEAFF. CDR3 bases: TGTGCCATCAGTGAAAGGGACAAAAACACTGAAGCTTTCTTT.

The table lists this clonotype with many counts. This chain connects TRBV2 to TRBJ2-5; a possible D gene is TRBD2 (6 bases). The CDR3 is 12 residues long. Germline V gene lookup returns CDR1 SNHLY and CDR2 FYNNEI. The germline V and J ends were trimmed by 4 bases and 9 bases, with 12 bases remaining between them. The CDR3, as DNA: TGTGCCAGCAGTGGGGGACTTGCGGCCCAGTACTTC. Translating gives CASSGGLAAQYF.

This clonotype was seen many times. The V gene is TRBV24-1, the J gene TRBJ1-5, with D possibly TRBD1 on 6 matching bases. The germline CDR1 and CDR2 sequences are KGHDR and SFDVKD. This CDR3 region has 13 residues. Trimming left V 9 bases short and J 4 bases short, with 12 bases between. The CDR3 loop reads CATRGGLNQPQHF. The DNA for the CDR3 is TGTGCCACCCGAGGGGGATTGAATCAGCCCCAGCATTTT.

This clonotype was found many times. The chain combines TRBV28 with TRBJ1-2; D is ambiguous. V lost 4 bases, J lost 8 bases, and 20 bases lay in between. Germline CDR1 reads MDHEN; CDR2 reads SYDVKM. The length of the CDR3 is 15 residues. This CDR3 reads CASSSPGAGSYGYTF. In DNA, the CDR3 is TGTGCCAGCAGTTCTCCGGGAGCAGGATCTTACGGCTACACCTTC.

The chain has TRBV7-9 and TRBJ2-2, with D uncertain. The CDR3 is made up of 14 amino acids. Germline loops: CDR1 SEHNR, CDR2 FQNEAQ (reference sequence). Trimming stripped 1 base from V and 5 bases from J, with 8 bases between. The CDR3: CASSLVGLTGELFF. The DNA for the CDR3 is TGTGCCAGCAGCTTAGTCGGTCTGACCGGGGAGCTGTTTTTT.

The CDR3 spells CASSHNDRSYNEQFF. DNA of the CDR3: TGTGCCAGCAGCCACAACGACAGAAGCTACAATGAGCAGTTCTTC. The chain couples TRBV3-1 to TRBJ2-1; D is perhaps TRBD1 (5 bases). Per germline, CDR1 LGHDT and CDR2 YNNKEL (reference sequence). The V end was cut by 3 bases, the J end by 3 bases, with 12 bases between. The CDR3 loop spans 15 amino acids.

The V and J genes are TRBV7-9 and TRBJ2-2; no firm D call. Germline V CDR1 and CDR2: SEHNR, FQNEAQ (reference sequence). This CDR3 spans 15 amino acids. V lost 7 bases and J lost 1, with 13 bases in between. CDR3 protein: CASIRVSVNTGELFF. The CDR3, as DNA: TGTGCCAGCATCCGGGTCAGCGTGAACACCGGGGAGCTGTTTTTT.

This chain links TRBV12-3 or TRBV12-4 with TRBJ2-5; D might be TRBD1 (5 bases). Between the trimmed V and J ends, which lost 5 bases and 7 bases, there was a span of 20 bases. The CDR3 is made up of 15 amino acids. The CDR3, as DNA: TGTGCCAGCAGTCCCCAGACAGAGCTTTCTGCGACCCAGTACTTC. This sequence encodes CASSPQTELSATQYF.

The chain joins TRBV12-3 or TRBV12-4 to TRBJ1-2; 8 positions agree with TRBD1. The ends lost 4 bases at V and 0 bases at J; junction bases unmatched: 16. The CDR3 spans 19 residues. The CDR3 nucleotides are TGTGCCAGCAGTTCTTCAGCCGGGACAGGAAGGGGGTCTAACTATGGCTACACCTTC. Translated, it gives CASSSSAGTGRGSNYGYTF.

On this clonotype: Since no conserved phenylalanine or tryptophan closes the CDR3, a read error is the likely cause. The chain links TRBV20-1 to TRBJ1-5, with D maybe TRBD1 (5 bases). The CDR3 length is 13 residues. Germline V CDR1 and CDR2: DFQATT, SNEGSKA (reference sequence). V was shortened by 3 bases and J by 8 bases, with 14 bases between the two germline ends. CDR3 sequence: CSASGTFMEPQHS. The CDR3 nucleotides are TGCAGTGCTAGCGGGACCTTTATGGAGCCCCAGCATTCT.

This clonotype was found many times. The rearrangement joins TRBV12-3 or TRBV12-4 to TRBJ2-2, with TRBD2 identical over 10 bases. With V trimmed by 3 bases and J by 2 bases, 9 bases remained unmatched. This CDR3 is 18 amino acids long. CDR3 sequence reads: CASSFEERTSGNTGELFF. For the CDR3, the DNA is TGTGCCAGCAGTTTTGAAGAGAGGACTAGCGGCAACACCGGGGAGCTGTTTTTT.

This clonotype occurred a few times. The gene calls are TRBV18 and TRBJ2-5; 12 bases agree with TRBD1. CDR1 KGHSH and CDR2 LQKENI come from the germline V gene. The CDR3 has 16 amino acids. J lost 4 bases, V lost 0 bases, and 3 bases had no gene match. The CDR3 DNA follows: TGTGCCAGCTCACCACCGGGACAGGGGGCTTCAGAGACCCAGTACTTC. As protein: CASSPPGQGASETQYF.

This clonotype was seen more than once but under ten times. The genes are TRBV6-1 and TRBJ2-2; D not certain. The V and J ends lost 10 bases and 7 bases respectively, with 13 bases between them. Germline CDR1 and CDR2: MNHNS and SASEGT. The CDR3 length is 12 residues. The CDR3 protein is CATSVGIGELFF. CDR3 nucleotide sequence: TGTGCCACCTCAGTGGGGATCGGGGAGCTGTTTTTT.

This clonotype showed up many times. V and J are TRBV11-2 and TRBJ2-7, with 11 bases lining up with TRBD2. Germline CDR1 reads SGHAT; CDR2 reads FQNNGV. V trimming: 4 bases; J trimming: 5 bases; junction bases outside the gene matches: 13. This CDR3 contains 17 residues. CDR3 amino acids: CASSSISSGRSHNEQYF. CDR3 sequence (DNA): TGTGCCAGCAGCTCTATTTCTAGCGGGAGGTCGCACAACGAGCAGTACTTC.

This clonotype was counted between two and nine times. The chain uses TRBV27 and TRBJ2-7; D unclear. Germline-derived CDR1 and CDR2 are MNHEY and SMNVEV (reference sequence). The V end lost 7 bases, the J end lost 2 bases, and 18 bases lay between the germline ends. The CDR3 loop spans 15 amino acids. CDR3 nucleotides: TGTGCCAGCACCTATCGCGACCGTCTACCCTACGAGCAGTACTTC. Its translation: CASTYRDRLPYEQYF.

This clonotype was found many times. This chain links TRBV12-3 or TRBV12-4 with TRBJ2-5, with D hard to call. The V end lost 7 bases, the J end lost 7 bases, and 22 bases lay between the germline ends. This CDR3 region has 15 residues. CDR3: CASTLLLEELGTQYF. The CDR3 coding sequence is TGTGCCAGCACCCTTCTCCTAGAGGAATTAGGGACCCAGTACTTC.

This clonotype was recorded only once. The chain links TRBV20-1 to TRBJ2-5; TRBD2 matches 10 bases. CDR1 DFQATT and CDR2 SNEGSKA come from the germline V gene (reference sequence). V trimming: 3 bases; J trimming: 1 base; junction bases outside the gene matches: 8. This CDR3 is 16 amino acids long. The CDR3 coding sequence is TGCAGTGCTAGCCCCGTAGCGGGAGGCATCCAAGAGACCCAGTACTTC. This translates into CSASPVAGGIQETQYF.

As concerns this clonotype: Given a much more abundant clone one base away, this may be a read error. The gene calls are TRBV6-2 or TRBV6-3 and TRBJ2-5, with no clear D. The CDR3 runs to 13 residues. The germline CDR1 and CDR2 sequences are MNHEY and SVGEGT. CDR3 coding DNA: TGTGCCAGCAGTTTAGTGGTTCCAGAGACCCGGTACTTC. It specifies CASSLVVPETRYF.

Details on this clonotype: This may stem from a read error, because a much larger clone lies one nucleotide away. This chain uses TRBV28 with TRBJ1-2, with unresolved D. V was trimmed by 6 bases and J by 5 bases, leaving 16 bases between them. The CDR3 covers 14 residues. The germline V gene encodes CDR1 MDHEN and CDR2 SYDVKM. The CDR3 nucleotides read TGTGCCAGCAGCACCGAGGACGCTCGGTATGGCTACACCTTC. Its translation is CASSTEDARYGYTF.